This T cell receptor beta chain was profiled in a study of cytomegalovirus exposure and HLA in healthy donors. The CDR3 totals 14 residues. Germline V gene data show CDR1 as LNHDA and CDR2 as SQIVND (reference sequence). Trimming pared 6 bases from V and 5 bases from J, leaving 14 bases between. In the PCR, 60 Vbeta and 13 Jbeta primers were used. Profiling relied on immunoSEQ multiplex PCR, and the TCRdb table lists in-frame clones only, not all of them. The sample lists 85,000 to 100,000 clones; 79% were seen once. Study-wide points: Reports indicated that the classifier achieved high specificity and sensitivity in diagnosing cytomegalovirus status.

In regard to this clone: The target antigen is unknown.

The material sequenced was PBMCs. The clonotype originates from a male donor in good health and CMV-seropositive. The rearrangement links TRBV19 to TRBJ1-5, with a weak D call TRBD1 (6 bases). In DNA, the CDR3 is TGTGCCAGTAGAGGGGGGGACCGGTATCAGCCCCAGCATTTT. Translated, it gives CASRGGDRYQPQHF.